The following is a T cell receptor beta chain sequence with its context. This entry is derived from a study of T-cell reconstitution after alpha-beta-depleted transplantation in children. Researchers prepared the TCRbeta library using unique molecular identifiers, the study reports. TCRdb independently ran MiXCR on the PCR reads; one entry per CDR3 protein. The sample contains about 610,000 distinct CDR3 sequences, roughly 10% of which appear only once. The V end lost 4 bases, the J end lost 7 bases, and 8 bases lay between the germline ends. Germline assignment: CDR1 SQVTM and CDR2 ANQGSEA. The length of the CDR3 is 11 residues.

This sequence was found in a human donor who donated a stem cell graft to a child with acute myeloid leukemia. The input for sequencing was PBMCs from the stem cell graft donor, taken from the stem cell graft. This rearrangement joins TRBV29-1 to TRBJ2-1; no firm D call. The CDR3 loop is CSVVYVNEQFF. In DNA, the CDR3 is TGCAGCGTTGTTTATGTTAATGAGCAGTTCTTC.